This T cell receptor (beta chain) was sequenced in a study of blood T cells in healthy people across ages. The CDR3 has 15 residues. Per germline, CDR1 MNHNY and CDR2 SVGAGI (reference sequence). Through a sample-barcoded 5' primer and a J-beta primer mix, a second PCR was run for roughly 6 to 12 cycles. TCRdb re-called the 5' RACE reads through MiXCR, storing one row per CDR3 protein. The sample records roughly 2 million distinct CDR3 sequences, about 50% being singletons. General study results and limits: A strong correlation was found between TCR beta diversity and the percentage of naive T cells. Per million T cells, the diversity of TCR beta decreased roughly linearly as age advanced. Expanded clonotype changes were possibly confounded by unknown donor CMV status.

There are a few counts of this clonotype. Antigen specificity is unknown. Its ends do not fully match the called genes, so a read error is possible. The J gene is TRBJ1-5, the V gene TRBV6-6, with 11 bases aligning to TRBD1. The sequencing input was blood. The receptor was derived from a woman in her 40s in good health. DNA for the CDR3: TGTGCCAGCAGTACTGGGACAGGGGGAGGACAGCCTCAGCATTTT. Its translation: CASSTGTGGGQPQHF.